This T cell receptor beta chain was recorded in a study of blood T cells in healthy people across ages. Study as a whole: Every two T cells gave about one barcoded beta molecule via template switching. Study-wide results and limits: When set beside aged donors, long-lived donors presented more naive CD4+ cells and higher diversity. TCR beta diversity, measured per million T cells, fell in a roughly linear way with age. Expanded clonotype shifts may have been confounded, as the donors had an unknown CMV status.

Primed by a sample-barcoded 5' primer and a J-beta primer mix, a second PCR proceeded for about 7 to 11 cycles. TCRdb used MiXCR to reprocess the 5' RACE reads, holding one entry per CDR3 protein. The sample contains roughly 640,000 distinct CDR3 sequences, approximately 30% of which appear only once. Of note for this clonotype: What it recognizes is unknown.

The TCR sequence derives from a woman older than 75 in good health. The sequencing sample was made of blood.

CDR3 protein: CSAPRDGTGADEQYF. For the CDR3, the DNA is TGCAGTGCGCCGAGGGACGGGACAGGGGCCGACGAGCAGTACTTC. J is TRBJ2-5 and V is TRBV20-1, with 10 bases matching TRBD1. The DNA matches TRBJ2-7 better at its end, which makes the J call doubtful. Germline lookup yields CDR1 DFQATT and CDR2 SNEGSKA (reference sequence). The CDR3 contains 15 residues.